The rows below give T cell receptor beta chains drawn from one sample of a study of OX40 agonist ivuxolimab in advanced cancers. The data were produced by immunoSEQ multiplex PCR, yet TCRdb's version contains in-frame clones alone and is incomplete. The table lists about 64,000 clones, around four fifths of them singletons, with about 2.3% in the top ten. Material: CD4+ or CD8+ T cells sorted from blood, obtained in a trial of the OX40 agonist ivuxolimab. These receptors were obtained from an adult with an advanced solid tumor such as melanoma, head and neck, liver or kidney cancer. Each CDR3 is given with its conserved first and last residue. A D gene is named only where the DNA matches it firmly. The listing skips clone size in some rows; elsewhere it reads once, few, many or a size class.

>once|TRBV5-1|TRBJ1-2|TRBD1
TGCGCCAGCAGCCCCGACAGGGCCCTCTATGGCTACACCTTC
CASSPDRALYGYTF
>.|TRBV5-1|TRBJ2-5|.
TGCGCCAGCAGCCCTGACGGGGAAGAGACCCAGTACTTC
CASSPDGEETQYF
>.|TRBV27|TRBJ2-7|.
TGTGCCAGCAGTTTACAGGGCCACTACGAGCAGTACTTC
CASSLQGHYEQYF
>.|TRBV2|TRBJ2-7|TRBD2
TGTGCCAGCAGTGAAGTGAGCGGGGGCTTGGGAGAGCAGTACTTC
CASSEVSGGLGEQYF
>few|TRBV7-6|TRBJ2-1|TRBD2
TGTGCCAGCAGCCCTACGGCTAGCGGGAAAGTCATTGAGCAGTTCTTC
CASSPTASGKVIEQFF
>.|TRBV29-1|TRBJ2-7|.
TGCAGCGTTGAAGAAGCCCTTGAGCAGTACTTC
CSVEEALEQYF
>.|TRBV4-3|TRBJ1-4|.
TGCGCCAGCAGCCAATCCACAGGGTGGGGTAATGAAAAACTGTTTTTT
CASSQSTGWGNEKLFF
>.|TRBV10-3|TRBJ2-1|TRBD2
TGTGCCATCAGTGAGCACACCGGGACTAGCGAGTTCTTC
CAISEHTGTSEFF
>once|TRBV18|TRBJ2-5|.
TGTGCCAGCTCACCAACCACAGAGGACCAAGAGACCCAGTACTTC
CASSPTTEDQETQYF
>few|TRBV19|TRBJ1-3|TRBD1
TGTGCCAGTAGTATCCCCCAGGGGGCTGGAAACACCATATATTTT
CASSIPQGAGNTIYF
>.|TRBV30|TRBJ1-4|TRBD1
TGTGCCTGGAGTACAGGGGCTAATGAAAAACTGTTTTTT
CAWSTGANEKLFF
>.|TRBV11-2|TRBJ1-1|.
TGTGCCAGCAGCTTGGAAACAGGGCAGGCTTTCTTT
CASSLETGQAFF
>.|TRBV6-5|TRBJ2-7|.
TGTGCCAGCAGTTACACATGGGACGGCGGGCAGTACTTC
CASSYTWDGGQYF
>.|TRBV21-1|TRBJ2-7|.
TGTGCCAGCAGCAGGGTGACAGGGGTGCTCTACGAGCAGTACTTC
CASSRVTGVLYEQYF
>.|TRBV7-2|TRBJ2-2|.
TGTGCCAGCAGCCTTAACACCGGGGAGCTGTTTTTT
CASSLNTGELFF
>.|TRBV15|TRBJ2-5|.
TGTGCCACCAGCAGAGTCTGGGGCCCAGAGACCCAGTACTTC
CATSRVWGPETQYF
>.|TRBV19|TRBJ2-2|TRBD2
TGTGCCAGTAGTATCGGCGGGACTAGCTTCGGGGAGCTGTTTTTT
CASSIGGTSFGELFF
>once|TRBV4-1|TRBJ2-1|TRBD1
TGCGCCAGCAGCCAACGAACCGGGACAGGGGGCATCAATGAGCAGTTCTTC
CASSQRTGTGGINEQFF
>.|TRBV2|TRBJ1-1|.
TGTGCCAGCAGGTCGGGACCGACGAACACTGAAGCTTTCTTT
CASRSGPTNTEAFF
>.|TRBV29-1|TRBJ1-2|.
TGCAGCGTTGGCACGGGAAACTATGGCTACACCTTC
CSVGTGNYGYTF
>.|TRBV19|TRBJ1-1|.
TGTGCCAGTAGTATCACACACGGAGTAAACACTGAAGCTTTCTTT
CASSITHGVNTEAFF
>.|TRBV27|TRBJ1-1|TRBD1
TGTGCCAGCAATCGGGACAGAGCCATGAACACTGAAGCTTTCTTT
CASNRDRAMNTEAFF
>.|TRBV11-2|TRBJ2-3|TRBD2
TGTGCCAGCAGCCGCGGGGGAAGCACAGATACGCAGTATTTT
CASSRGGSTDTQYF
>.|TRBV5-1|TRBJ1-1|.
TGCGCCAGCAGCTCGCATTTAACGGGGAGGAACACTGAAGCTTTCTTT
CASSSHLTGRNTEAFF
>.|TRBV14|TRBJ2-1|.
TGTGCCAGCAGCGGGATGGTTGAGCAGTTCTTC
CASSGMVEQFF
>.|TRBV28|TRBJ1-2|.
TGTGCCAGCAGTTTACAACAGGGTACCTATGGCTACACCTTC
CASSLQQGTYGYTF
>.|TRBV6-6|TRBJ2-1|.
TGTGCCAGCAGTTACGCCGGACGACCCTACAATGAGCAGTTCTTC
CASSYAGRPYNEQFF
>.|TRBV5-1|TRBJ2-2|TRBD1
TGCGCCAGCAGCCCACTACAGGGGGCATGGGAGGAGCTGTTTTTT
CASSPLQGAWEELFF
>.|TRBV11-2|TRBJ1-1|.
TGTGCCAGCAGCTTGAGATATGAAGCTTTCTTT
CASSLRYEAFF
>.|TRBV2|TRBJ1-3|.
TGTGCCAGCAGTGGGGAGGGACTGACTGGAAACACCATATATTTT
CASSGEGLTGNTIYF
>few|TRBV5-4|TRBJ2-3|TRBD2
TGTGCCAGCAGCTTACTAGCGGGGGGCACAGATACGCAGTATTTT
CASSLLAGGTDTQYF
>.|TRBV13|TRBJ2-5|.
TGTGCCAGCAGCTTAGGAAGGGGGGCCACGAAGACCCAGTACTTC
CASSLGRGATKTQYF
>.|TRBV10-3|TRBJ1-1|TRBD1
TGTGCCATCAGTGCCGGACAGGGGACGAGAGCGGGGAACACTGAAGCTTTCTTT
CAISAGQGTRAGNTEAFF
>.|TRBV7-6|TRBJ2-1|.
TGTGCCAGCAGCCTAACGGCGGGACCATACAATGAGCAGTTCTTC
CASSLTAGPYNEQFF
>.|TRBV5-5|TRBJ2-6|.
TGTGCCAGCAGCTTGGGACCGTCTGGGGCCAACGTCCTGACTTTC
CASSLGPSGANVLTF
>.|TRBV6-5|TRBJ1-4|.
TGTGCCAGCCGTTGGGGAGGCGGTGAAAAACTGTTTTTT
CASRWGGGEKLFF
>few|TRBV7-3|TRBJ2-1|TRBD2
TGTGCCAGCAGCTCGGGACTAGCGGGAGGGAAGCAGTTCTTC
CASSSGLAGGKQFF
>.|TRBV14|TRBJ2-5|.
TGTGCCAGCAGCCCAAACAAGGGATCCGGGTTAGTAGAGACCCAGTACTTC
CASSPNKGSGLVETQYF
>.|TRBV5-4|TRBJ1-1|.
TGTGCCAGCAGCTTGGGGGTGAACACTGAAGCTTTCTTT
CASSLGVNTEAFF
>.|TRBV19|TRBJ2-1|TRBD2
TGTGCCAGTAGTTTGATAGCGGGACGGACCTACAATGAGCAGTTCTTC
CASSLIAGRTYNEQFF
>.|TRBV18|TRBJ2-7|TRBD1
TGTGCCAGCTCGGTGGGACAGGACTACGAGCAGTACTTC
CASSVGQDYEQYF
>.|TRBV5-1|TRBJ1-1|.
TGCGCCAGCAGCTTGGTCGGTATTATGAGGGGGTTTAGGAACACTGAAGCTTTCTTT
CASSLVGIMRGFRNTEAFF
>.|TRBV30|TRBJ2-7|TRBD1
TGTGCCTCCTTGACAGGGTCCTACGAGCAGTACTTC
CASLTGSYEQYF
>.|TRBV27|TRBJ2-7|TRBD2
TGTGCCAGCACTAAGGGGCTAGCGGGAGAGTACGAGCAGTACTTC
CASTKGLAGEYEQYF
>.|TRBV6-6|TRBJ1-2|TRBD1
TGTGCCAGCAGTACAGGGGGCTATGGCTACACCTTC
CASSTGGYGYTF
>.|TRBV18|TRBJ2-2|.
TGTGCCAGCTCTCAGGGGAGGGGGAGGGAGCTGTTTTTT
CASSQGRGRELFF
>.|TRBV7-2|TRBJ2-5|TRBD2
TGTGCCAGCAGCTCCACTAGCGGGGGGGCAGGGACCCAGTACTTC
CASSSTSGGAGTQYF
>.|TRBV30|TRBJ2-3|.
TGTGCCTGGAAATCAGCGGGCGATACGCAGTATTTT
CAWKSAGDTQYF
>.|TRBV6-5|TRBJ2-5|TRBD1
TGTGCCAGCAGTTACGCGGGACAGGGGGCTGGGACCCAGTACTTC
CASSYAGQGAGTQYF